This TCR beta chain was recorded in a study of control samples from healthy donors and cancer patients. The method was immunoSEQ multiplex PCR; TCRdb's version includes in-frame clones alone and lacks a portion of them. This table has under 110,000 clones, approximately 90% appearing once. Sequencing used blood. This clonotype was obtained from a man aged 25-45 years in good health.

The CDR3 region has the DNA TGCGCCAGCAGCTTGAATCTAGCGGGGACAGATACGCAGTATTTT. Its translation: CASSLNLAGTDTQYF. The gene calls are TRBV5-1 and TRBJ2-3, with 9 bases lining up with TRBD2. CDR1 is SGHRS and CDR2 is YFSETQ in the germline V gene. The CDR3 has 15 residues. The V gene end was trimmed by 1 base and the J gene end by 3 bases; junction bases not matched to a gene: 3.